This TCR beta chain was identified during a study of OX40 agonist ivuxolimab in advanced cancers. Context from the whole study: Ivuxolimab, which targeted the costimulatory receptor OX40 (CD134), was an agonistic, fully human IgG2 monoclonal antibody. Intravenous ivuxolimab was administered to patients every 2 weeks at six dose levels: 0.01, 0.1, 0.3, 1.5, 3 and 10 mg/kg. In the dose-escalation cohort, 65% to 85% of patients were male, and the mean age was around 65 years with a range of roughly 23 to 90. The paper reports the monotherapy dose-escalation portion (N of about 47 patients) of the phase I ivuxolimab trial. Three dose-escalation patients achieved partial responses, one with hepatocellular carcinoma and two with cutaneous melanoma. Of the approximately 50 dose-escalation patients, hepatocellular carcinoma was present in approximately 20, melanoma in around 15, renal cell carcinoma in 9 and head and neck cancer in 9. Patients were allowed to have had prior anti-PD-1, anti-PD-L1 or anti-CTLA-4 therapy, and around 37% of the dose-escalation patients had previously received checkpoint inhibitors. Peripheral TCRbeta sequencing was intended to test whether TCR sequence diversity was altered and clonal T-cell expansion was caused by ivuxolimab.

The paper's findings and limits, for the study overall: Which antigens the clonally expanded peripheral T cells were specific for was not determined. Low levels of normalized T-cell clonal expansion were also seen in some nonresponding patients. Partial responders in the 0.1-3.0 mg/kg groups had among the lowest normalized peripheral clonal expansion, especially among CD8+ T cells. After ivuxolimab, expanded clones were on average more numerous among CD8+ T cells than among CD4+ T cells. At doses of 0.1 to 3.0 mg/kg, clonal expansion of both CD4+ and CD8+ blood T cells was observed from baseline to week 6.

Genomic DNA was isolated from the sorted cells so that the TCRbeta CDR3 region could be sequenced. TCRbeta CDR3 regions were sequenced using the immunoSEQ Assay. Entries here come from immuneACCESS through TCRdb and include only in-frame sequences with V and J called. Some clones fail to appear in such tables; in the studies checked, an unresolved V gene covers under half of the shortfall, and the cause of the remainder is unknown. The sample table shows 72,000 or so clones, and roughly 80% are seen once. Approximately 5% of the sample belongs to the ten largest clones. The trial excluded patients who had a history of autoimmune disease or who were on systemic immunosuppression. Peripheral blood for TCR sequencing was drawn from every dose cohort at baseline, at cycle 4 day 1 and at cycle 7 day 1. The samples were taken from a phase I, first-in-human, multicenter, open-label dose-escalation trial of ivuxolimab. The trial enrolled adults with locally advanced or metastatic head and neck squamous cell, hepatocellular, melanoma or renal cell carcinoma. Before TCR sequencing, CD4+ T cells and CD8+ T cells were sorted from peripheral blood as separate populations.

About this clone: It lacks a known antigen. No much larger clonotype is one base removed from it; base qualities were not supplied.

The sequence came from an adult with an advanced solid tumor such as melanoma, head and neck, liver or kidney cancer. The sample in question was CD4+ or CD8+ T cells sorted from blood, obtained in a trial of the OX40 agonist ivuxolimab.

The CDR3 protein is CASRHQAGETQYF. Here is the DNA: TGTGCCAGCAGGCATCAAGCAGGAGAGACCCAGTACTTC. The rearrangement combines TRBV25-1 with TRBJ2-5, with an unclear D gene assignment. The germline V gene yields MGHDK for CDR1 and SYGVNS for CDR2. The CDR3, cysteine through phenylalanine, is 13 amino acids long. The DNA shown is the 39-base CDR3, in frame from base 1. V loses 6 bases, J loses 4 bases, and the germline ends lie 12 bases apart.